This T cell receptor (beta chain) was captured by sequencing in a study of cytomegalovirus exposure and HLA in healthy donors. This CDR3 is 17 amino acids long. Germline V gives CDR1 LGHNA, CDR2 YSLEER. Trimming removed 4 bases from V and 0 bases from J, with 15 bases in between. A multiplex PCR was run with 60 Vbeta primers and 13 Jbeta primers. Libraries were prepared by immunoSEQ multiplex PCR; TCRdb keeps only in-frame clonotypes and omits some of them. The sample has around 200,000 clones; about 69% are singletons. The V gene is TRBV4-3, the J gene TRBJ2-2, with D perhaps TRBD1 (5 bases). The material sequenced was PBMCs. The clonotype comes from a man aged 25-45 years in good health and CMV-seropositive. In DNA form, the CDR3 reads TGCGCCAGCAGCCCTCAGGTGGGCAGGGCGAACACCGGGGAGCTGTTTTTT. This gives the protein CASSPQVGRANTGELFF.